This T cell receptor (beta chain) stems from a study of post-analysis software for immune sequencing data. Study-wide background: Multiple sclerosis in the patients followed relapsing-remitting, secondary progressive and progressive-relapsing courses.

Prepared TCR beta cDNA libraries contained unique molecular identifiers. TCRdb used MiXCR to reprocess the PCR reads, holding one entry per CDR3 protein. The data contain hundreds of thousands of distinct CDR3 sequences, nearly 45% of them singletons. The material sequenced was blood. The TCR was taken from a girl aged 10-17 years with multiple sclerosis.

CDR3 protein: CASSPSEGPARGYTF. The CDR3 nucleotides are TGCGCCAGCAGCCCAAGTGAGGGCCCAGCTCGGGGCTACACCTTC. The genes are TRBV4-1 and TRBJ1-2; D is ambiguous. The germline V gene has CDR1 MGHRA and CDR2 YSYEKL. The CDR3 contains 15 residues. Trimming left V 4 bases short and J 8 bases short, with 20 bases between.